What follows are 28 T cell receptor beta chains derived from one specimen sequenced in a study of T cells in Graves' hyperthyroidism and ophthalmopathy (dated by TCRdb to the late 2010s). The library was prepared using multiplex PCR. Sequenced using an Illumina HiSeq 2000. TCR beta CDR3 regions were amplified from RNA transcripts. For the first round of RT-PCR on the TCR CDR3, the HTBI primer set was used together with the Qiagen OneStep RT-PCR kit. TCRdb reworked the public reads: Q25 trimming with fastp, MiXCR clone assembly, productive beta chains retained. CDR3 protein sequences are deduplicated, and each keeps its most common genes and DNA. Within this sample are under 400,000 distinct CDR3 sequences, with 16% of them counted one time only. Of the sample, around 33% is held by the ten largest clones. The sequencing sample was made of blood. The receptors here all came from a man younger than 45 with Graves' hyperthyroidism.

A few counts support this clonotype. The chain uses TRBV12-5 and TRBJ2-6; tentative D call: TRBD1 (6 bases). V was trimmed by 6 bases and J by 0 bases, leaving 9 bases between them. The CDR3 contains 15 residues. Germline V gene lookup returns CDR1 LGHNT and CDR2 FRNRAP. CDR3 region: CASGPDSSGANVLTF. CDR3 nucleotides: TGTGCTAGTGGCCCGGACAGCTCTGGGGCCAACGTCCTGACTTTC.

DNA for the CDR3: TGCGCCAGCAGCAACCGGGACAGGCCCAATGAGCAGTTCTTC. It specifies CASSNRDRPNEQFF. The chain links TRBV5-1 to TRBJ2-1, with TRBD1 matching 8 bases. CDR1 SGHRS and CDR2 YFSETQ come from the germline V gene. The trim removed 4 bases at V and 6 bases at J, leaving 6 bases unmatched. The CDR3 runs to 14 residues. Based on the CDR3 plus reference TRBV5-1 and TRBJ2-1, the full variable domain is KAGVTQTPRYLIKTRGQQVTLSCSPISGHRSVSWYQQTPGQGLQFLFEYFSETQRNKGNFPGRFSGRQFSNSRSEMNVSTLELGDSALYLCASSNRDRPNEQFFGPGTRLTVL.

This clonotype was seen more than once but under ten times. The V call is TRBV5-1, the J call TRBJ1-2; a possible D gene is TRBD1 (5 bases). The germline V gene has CDR1 SGHRS and CDR2 YFSETQ. V was pared by 3 bases and J by 4 bases, with 7 bases between. The CDR3 spans 12 residues. The CDR3 sequence: CASSWQGYGYTF. The CDR3 region has the DNA TGCGCCAGCAGCTGGCAGGGCTATGGCTACACCTTC.

The chain couples TRBV5-1 to TRBJ1-1; D is unclear. The CDR3 contains 15 residues. CDR1 is SGHRS and CDR2 is YFSETQ in the germline V gene. Trimming took 8 bases from V and 1 from J, leaving 18 bases between them. CDR3 nucleotide sequence: TGCGCCAGTGGGGAGGGCCGGGGTTCGAACACTGAAGCTTTCTTT. It encodes CASGEGRGSNTEAFF.

The rearrangement joins TRBV19 to TRBJ2-1; TRBD1 matches 7 bases. The CDR3 is 15 residues long. Germline V lookup: CDR1 LNHDA, CDR2 SQIVND (reference sequence). The junction had 16 bases not matched to a gene; V was cut back by 10 bases and J by 7 bases. DNA for the CDR3: TGTGCCACCAGAGAGATCGGGACAGATGGGAATGAGCAGTTCTTC. This encodes CATREIGTDGNEQFF.

This clonotype was recorded many times. The junction does not match germline at one end; this may be a read error. The chain combines TRBV5-1 with TRBJ2-2; D unresolved. Germline assignment: CDR1 SGHRS and CDR2 YFSETQ. The length of the CDR3 is 12 residues. The DNA of the CDR3 is TGTGCCAGCAGTTCTAACACCGGGGAGCTGTTTTTT. Translated: CASSSNTGELFF.

The chain combines TRBV30 with TRBJ2-1; 13 bases are a match to TRBD2. The CDR3 has 14 amino acids. Germline CDR1 GTSNPN, CDR2 SVGIG (reference sequence). With V trimmed by 1 base and J by 15 bases, 9 bases remained unmatched. The CDR3 reads CAWSGLAGGSLLFF. CDR3 coding DNA: TGTGCCTGGAGTGGACTAGCGGGAGGATCCCTCCTGTTCTTC.

The V call is TRBV6-1, the J call TRBJ1-4; D is ambiguous. Germline-derived CDR1 and CDR2 are MNHNS and SASEGT. Trimming stripped 6 bases from V and 3 bases from J, with 11 bases between. The CDR3 contains 14 residues. CDR3 amino acids: CASSLGLPNEKLFF. The DNA for the CDR3 is TGTGCCAGCAGCCTCGGGCTGCCTAATGAAAAACTGTTTTTT.

This clonotype has a handful of counts. The J gene is TRBJ2-1, the V gene TRBV5-4; D gene uncertain. V lost 7 bases to trimming and J lost 10 bases, with 12 bases between them. The CDR3 has 11 amino acids. CDR1 and CDR2 (germline): SGHNT, YYREEE (reference sequence). Here the CDR3 DNA reads TGTGCCAGCGGTTTAGTTGAAGAGCAGTTCTTC. This translates into CASGLVEEQFF.

Worth noting for this clonotype: The junction departs from germline at one end; a sequencing error may be responsible. The rearrangement joins TRBV9 to TRBJ2-2, with D maybe TRBD2 (5 bases). The CDR3 spans 16 residues. The germline gives CDR1 SGDLS, CDR2 YYNGEE. As DNA, the CDR3 is TGTGCCAGCAGCGTAGGGTGGGTAGGGAACACCGGGGAGCAGTTTTTT. Translating it yields CASSVGWVGNTGEQFF. Full variable domain (outside the CDR3, taken from reference TRBV9 and TRBJ2-2): DSGVTQTPKHLITATGQRVTLRCSPRSGDLSVYWYQQSLDQGLQFLIQYYNGEERAKGNILERFSAQQFPDLHSELNLSSLELGDSALYFCASSVGWVGNTGEQFFGEGSRLTVL.

The V gene is TRBV19, the J gene TRBJ2-7, with D perhaps matching TRBD1 (6 bases). Trimming removed 1 base from V and 1 base from J, with 8 bases in between. In germline, CDR1 is LNHDA, CDR2 SQIVND (reference sequence). The CDR3 extends over 14 amino acids. The CDR3 is CASSIVRGSYEQYF. DNA of the CDR3: TGTGCCAGTAGTATAGTCAGGGGTTCCTACGAGCAGTACTTC.

At least ten counts were recorded for this clonotype. The chain is built from TRBV3-1 and TRBJ2-7; 11 bases map to TRBD2. Trimming cost V 0 bases and J 1 base; bases outside gene matches: 5. The CDR3 extends over 17 amino acids. Germline values: CDR1 LGHDT, CDR2 YNNKEL (reference sequence). The CDR3 DNA sequence: TGTGCCAGCAGCCAAGATCTTAGCGGGAGGGGATCCTACGAGCAGTACTTC. Amino acid sequence: CASSQDLSGRGSYEQYF.

This clonotype was detected a few times. The rearrangement joins TRBV5-5 to TRBJ1-1; D possibly corresponds to TRBD1 (6 bases). There are 14 residues in the CDR3. Germline V gives CDR1 SGHKS, CDR2 YYEKEE (reference sequence). V was cut by 2 bases and J by 11 bases, with 19 bases left in between. DNA of the CDR3: TGTGCCAGCAGCTTCTTAACTGGGGCAGGGGAGGCTTTCTTT. It codes for CASSFLTGAGEAFF.

This clonotype was observed a few times. The V and J genes are TRBV7-2 and TRBJ2-1; 11 bases are shared with TRBD2. Germline V CDR1 and CDR2: SGHTA, FQGNSA. The CDR3 is 13 amino acids. V gave up 6 bases and J gave up 13 bases; unmatched junction bases: 8. The CDR3 coding sequence is TGTGCCAGCAGTTATCCGACTAGCGGGGTCCAGTTCTTC. It is translated as CASSYPTSGVQFF.

This clonotype was recorded at least ten times. The rearrangement joins TRBV10-3 to TRBJ2-1, with D possibly being TRBD2 (5 bases). The CDR3 extends over 15 amino acids. CDR1 and CDR2 (germline): ENHRY, SYGVKD. V was clipped by 0 bases and J by 4 bases, with 10 bases between them. In DNA form, the CDR3 reads TGTGCCATCAGTGAGTCGGGAGATAGATACAATGAGCAGTTCTTC. Translating gives CAISESGDRYNEQFF.

The gene calls are TRBV29-1 and TRBJ2-3, with TRBD2 matching over 12 bases. Looked up from germline, CDR1 is SQVTM and CDR2 is ANQGSEA. Germline trimming cut 4 bases from V and 1 base from J; bases unmatched to any gene: 0. CDR3 length: 14 amino acids. The CDR3 spells CSVGLAGGTDTQYF. The DNA of the CDR3 is TGCAGCGTTGGACTAGCGGGAGGCACAGATACGCAGTATTTT.

The chain is built from TRBV15 and TRBJ1-3, with TRBD1 identical over 7 bases. Trimming removed 0 bases from V and 1 base from J; junction bases left unmatched: 3. The germline V gene encodes CDR1 LNHNV and CDR2 YYDKDF (reference sequence). The CDR3 runs 16 residues. The CDR3 region has the DNA TGTGCCACCAGCAGAGACAGGGGGTATTCTGGAAACACCATATATTTT. Amino acids: CATSRDRGYSGNTIYF.

This clonotype was counted ten times or more. V usage is TRBV29-1 and J usage is TRBJ2-3; TRBD1 is a possible D gene (6 bases). The CDR3 spans 13 residues. In germline, CDR1 is SQVTM, CDR2 ANQGSEA. Trimming stripped 8 bases from V and 0 bases from J, with 12 bases between. The CDR3 sequence: CSTMTGSTDTQYF. The CDR3 DNA follows: TGCAGCACTATGACAGGTAGCACAGATACGCAGTATTTT.

The chain has TRBV2 and TRBJ2-1; D is ambiguous. Per germline, CDR1 SNHLY and CDR2 FYNNEI. V was trimmed by 11 bases and J by 0 bases, leaving 5 bases between them. There are 11 residues in the CDR3. The CDR3 spells CALSSYNEQFF. In nucleotides, the CDR3 is TGTGCCCTAAGCTCCTACAATGAGCAGTTCTTC.

The V call is TRBV6-1, the J call TRBJ2-3; tentatively, D is TRBD2 (6 bases). The V gene's germline CDR1 is MNHNS and CDR2 SASEGT. This CDR3 has 16 amino acids. Trimming took 5 bases from V and 1 from J, leaving 16 bases between them. CDR3 protein: CASSHLPGDGTDTQYF. CDR3 bases: TGTGCCAGCAGTCATCTCCCGGGGGACGGCACAGATACGCAGTATTTT.

Many counts were recorded for this clonotype. The chain uses TRBV18 and TRBJ2-1; TRBD2 agrees at 11 bases. The CDR3 extends over 17 amino acids. From germline, CDR1 is KGHSH and CDR2 LQKENI. After removal of 2 bases from V and 6 bases from J, the junction contained 9 bases not matched to a gene. CDR3 residues: CASSPILAGDGSNEQFF. The CDR3 DNA sequence: TGTGCCAGCTCACCAATACTAGCGGGAGACGGTTCCAATGAGCAGTTCTTC.

The chain couples TRBV15 to TRBJ2-1; 10 bases are a match to TRBD2. Germline CDR1 and CDR2: LNHNV and YYDKDF (reference sequence). V trimming: 1 base; J trimming: 4 bases; junction bases outside the gene matches: 7. This CDR3 spans 17 amino acids. The CDR3 DNA follows: TGTGCCACCAGCAGAGGCGGACTAGCGGACCGGTACAATGAGCAGTTCTTC. It is translated as CATSRGGLADRYNEQFF. Variable domain in full (rest from reference TRBV15 and TRBJ2-1): DAMVIQNPRYQVTQFGKPVTLSCSQTLNHNVMYWYQQKSSQAPKLLFHYYDKDFNNEADTPDNFQSRRPNTSFCFLDIRSPGLGDTAMYLCATSRGGLADRYNEQFFGPGTRLTVL.

This clonotype was observed at least ten times. The chain combines TRBV3-1 with TRBJ2-5, with D hard to call. Trimming took off 4 bases at V and 2 bases at J, with 8 bases between the two ends. This CDR3 is built from 13 residues. The germline V gene has CDR1 LGHDT and CDR2 YNNKEL (reference sequence). As DNA, the CDR3 is TGTGCCAGCAGCCCCACGCAGCAAGAGACCCAGTACTTC. Translation: CASSPTQQETQYF.

In this sample, this clonotype turned up many times. V and J are TRBV10-3 and TRBJ1-1; maybe TRBD1 (6 bases). This CDR3 comprises 14 residues. The V gene lost 5 bases and the J gene lost 0 bases, with 10 bases spanning the gap. Germline V gene sequence: CDR1 ENHRY, CDR2 SYGVKD. The CDR3 nucleotides read TGTGCCATCAGTTCCCAGGGGTTGAACACTGAAGCTTTCTTT. Encoded protein: CAISSQGLNTEAFF.

In this sample, this clonotype turned up many times. J is TRBJ2-1 and V is TRBV7-2; perhaps TRBD2 as D (5 bases). V was cut by 1 base and J by 7 bases, with 14 bases left in between. Looked up from germline, CDR1 is SGHTA and CDR2 is FQGNSA. CDR3 size: 15 residues. Written as DNA, the CDR3 is TGTGCCAGCAGCTTAGTAGTAGCGCCCCAGAATGAGCAGTTCTTC. This sequence encodes CASSLVVAPQNEQFF. Complete variable domain (other parts from reference TRBV7-2 and TRBJ2-1): GAGVSQSPSNKVTEKGKDVELRCDPISGHTALYWYRQSLGQGLEFLIYFQGNSAPDKSGLPSDRFSAERTGGSVSTLTIQRTQQEDSAVYLCASSLVVAPQNEQFFGPGTRLTVL.

The gene calls are TRBV20-1 and TRBJ1-4, with D hard to call. This CDR3 is built from 13 residues. The V and J ends lost 5 bases and 8 bases respectively, with 15 bases between them. Germline-derived CDR1 and CDR2 are DFQATT and SNEGSKA (reference sequence). The CDR3 sequence is CSAPIALGEKLFF. CDR3 DNA: TGCAGTGCTCCTATTGCGCTGGGAGAAAAACTGTTTTTT.

The table lists this clonotype with a few counts. The V and J genes are TRBV5-1 and TRBJ1-2; TRBD1 matches 8 bases. V gave up 3 bases and J gave up 2 bases; unmatched junction bases: 9. The germline CDR1 and CDR2 sequences are SGHRS and YFSETQ. There are 16 residues in the CDR3. CDR3 protein: CASSWGDHRGNYGYTF. In DNA, the CDR3 is TGCGCCAGCAGCTGGGGGGACCACAGGGGGAACTATGGCTACACCTTC.

Many counts were recorded for this clonotype. V usage is TRBV29-1 and J usage is TRBJ1-1; D gene unclear. Looked up from germline, CDR1 is SQVTM and CDR2 is ANQGSEA. The CDR3 spans 13 residues. Trimming removed 4 bases at V and 0 bases at J, with 9 bases between. The CDR3 reads CSVAKLMNTEAFF. The CDR3, as DNA: TGCAGCGTTGCCAAACTCATGAACACTGAAGCTTTCTTT.